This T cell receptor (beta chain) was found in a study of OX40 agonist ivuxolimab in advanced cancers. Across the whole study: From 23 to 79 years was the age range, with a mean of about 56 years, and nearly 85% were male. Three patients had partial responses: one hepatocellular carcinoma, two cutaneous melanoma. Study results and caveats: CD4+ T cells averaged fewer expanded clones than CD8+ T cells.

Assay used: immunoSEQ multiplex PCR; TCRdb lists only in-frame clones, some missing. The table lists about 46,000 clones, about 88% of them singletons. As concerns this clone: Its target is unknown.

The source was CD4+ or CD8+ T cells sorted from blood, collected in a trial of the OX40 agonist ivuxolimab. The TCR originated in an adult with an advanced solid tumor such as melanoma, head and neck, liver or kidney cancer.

CDR3 loop: CSADPAKGDGYTF. As DNA, the CDR3 is TGCAGCGCCGACCCAGCCAAAGGCGATGGCTACACCTTC. The chain is built from TRBV29-1 and TRBJ1-2; D gene unclear. Per germline, CDR1 SQVTM and CDR2 ANQGSEA. With 7 bases removed from V and 6 bases from J, the gap between germline ends came to 18 bases. This CDR3 contains 13 residues.